Below, 12 T cell receptor beta chains from the same sample are listed, as sequenced in a study of T cell repertoires in cytomegalovirus infection. MiXCR was run by TCRdb on the reads, yielding one entry per CDR3 protein. This table has about 80,000 distinct CDR3 sequences, about 4% appearing once. Input material: PBMCs. The receptors come from a human donor in good health (CMV status not recorded). Some clones in this sample may be carry-over from other donors' samples.

This clonotype was seen many times. The V and J genes are TRBV20-1 and TRBJ1-6, with D unresolved. The V end lost 6 bases, the J end lost 0 bases, and 9 bases lay between the germline ends. Germline lookup yields CDR1 DFQATT and CDR2 SNEGSKA (reference sequence). The CDR3 has 14 amino acids. CDR3 DNA sequence: TGCAGTGCCTCGGGGAGCTCCTATAATTCACCCCTCCACTTT. Encoded protein: CSASGSSYNSPLHF.

This clonotype was found many times. The chain uses TRBV4-3 and TRBJ1-5; no firm D call. The germline V gene encodes CDR1 LGHNA and CDR2 YSLEER. This CDR3 region has 16 residues. Trimming took 0 bases from V and 4 from J, leaving 13 bases between them. For the CDR3, the DNA is TGCGCCAGCAGCCAAGACGTCGGGCAGCGAAATCAGCCCCAGCATTTT. Translated: CASSQDVGQRNQPQHF.

Ten or more counts support this clonotype. This sequence joins TRBV12-3 or TRBV12-4 and TRBJ1-1; perhaps TRBD1 as D (6 bases). V was clipped by 3 bases and J by 1 base, with 12 bases between them. This CDR3 has 15 amino acids. CDR3: CASSFAGTRNTEAFF. The CDR3 DNA reads TGTGCCAGCAGTTTCGCAGGGACAAGGAACACTGAAGCTTTCTTT.

In the case of this clonotype: Being one base from a much bigger clone, this may be a read error. This chain links TRBV7-6 with TRBJ2-3; D is unresolved. The CDR3 is 14 residues long. Germline CDR1 reads SGHVS; CDR2 reads FNYEAQ. DNA of the CDR3: TGTGCCAGCAGCTTAGCGCATAGAACAGAGACGCAGTATTTT. This gives the protein CASSLAHRTETQYF.

This clonotype has ten or more counts. The chain uses TRBV4-2 and TRBJ2-5; D is unresolved. This CDR3 comprises 15 residues. Trimming cost V 2 bases and J 4 bases, with 14 bases left between them. Germline V gives CDR1 LGHNA, CDR2 YNFKEQ. CDR3 sequence: CASSQRLERSETQYF. The CDR3 DNA reads TGTGCCAGCAGCCAACGACTGGAACGATCAGAGACCCAGTACTTC.

This clonotype was detected many times. The chain carries TRBV7-2 and TRBJ1-6, with D possibly TRBD1 on 5 matching bases. Trimming pared 7 bases from V and 7 bases from J, leaving 14 bases between. Germline CDR1 SGHTA, CDR2 FQGNSA. The CDR3 extends over 14 amino acids. The CDR3 DNA reads as TGTGCCAGCACCCAGGGAGTTGGCAATTCACCCCTCCACTTT. Translated, it gives CASTQGVGNSPLHF.

This clonotype has at least ten counts. The chain combines TRBV5-4 with TRBJ2-5; tentative D call: TRBD2 (6 bases). Per the germline V gene, CDR1 is SGHNT and CDR2 is YYREEE (reference sequence). The CDR3 is made up of 15 amino acids. The V end lost 4 bases, the J end lost 5 bases, and 18 bases lay between the germline ends. CDR3 bases: TGTGCCAGCAGCCCAACGGCGGGAAGCCTGGAGACCCAGTACTTC. It is translated as CASSPTAGSLETQYF. Combining the CDR3 with reference TRBV5-4 and TRBJ2-5 gives the whole variable domain ETGVTQSPTHLIKTRGQQVTLRCSSQSGHNTVSWYQQALGQGPQFIFQYYREEENGRGNFPPRFSGLQFPNYSSELNVNALELDDSALYLCASSPTAGSLETQYFGPGTRLLVL.

This clonotype was seen many times. This chain links TRBV7-9 with TRBJ2-1; D uncertain. The V gene lost 1 base and the J gene lost 5 bases, with 30 bases spanning the gap. The germline V gene has CDR1 SEHNR and CDR2 FQNEAQ (reference sequence). The CDR3 totals 21 residues. The CDR3 DNA is TGTGCCAGCAGCTTAGGCGGCAGCATTATGATGATGAATCTGATTAACAATGAGCAGTTCTTC. This gives the protein CASSLGGSIMMMNLINNEQFF. Combining the CDR3 with reference TRBV7-9 and TRBJ2-1 gives the whole variable domain DTGVSQNPRHKITKRGQNVTFRCDPISEHNRLYWYRQTLGQGPEFLTYFQNEAQLEKSRLLSDRFSAERPKGSFSTLEIQRTEQGDSAMYLCASSLGGSIMMMNLINNEQFFGPGTRLTVL.

The table lists this clonotype with many counts. The J gene is TRBJ1-1, the V gene TRBV7-6; D remains unclear. Per the germline V gene, CDR1 is SGHVS and CDR2 is FNYEAQ. V lost 2 bases, J lost 0 bases, and 4 bases lay in between. This CDR3 region has 13 residues. CDR3 residues: CASSLLVNTEAFF. CDR3 in DNA: TGTGCCAGCAGCTTATTAGTGAACACTGAAGCTTTCTTT.

This clonotype came up many times. V is TRBV7-2 and J is TRBJ2-5, with 11 bases matching TRBD2. Germline values: CDR1 SGHTA, CDR2 FQGNSA. The CDR3 loop spans 15 amino acids. V gave up 2 bases and J gave up 5 bases; unmatched junction bases: 4. The CDR3: CASSLTGLAGETQYF. As DNA, the CDR3 is TGTGCCAGCAGCTTAACCGGACTAGCGGGCGAGACCCAGTACTTC.

This clonotype was observed many times. This rearrangement joins TRBV20-1 to TRBJ1-1, with TRBD1 identical over 7 bases. The CDR3 covers 15 residues. Germline CDR1 is DFQATT and CDR2 is SNEGSKA (reference sequence). The trim removed 6 bases at V and 3 bases at J, leaving 13 bases unmatched. The CDR3 loop is CSAPTGTKVDTEAFF. Written as DNA, the CDR3 is TGCAGTGCCCCGACAGGGACAAAGGTAGACACTGAAGCTTTCTTT.

This clonotype was observed many times. The rearrangement joins TRBV7-3 to TRBJ1-5, with D uncertain. Per the germline V gene, CDR1 is SGHTA and CDR2 is FQGTGA. This CDR3 has 13 amino acids. Between the trimmed V and J ends, which lost 1 base and 6 bases, there was a span of 7 bases. The CDR3 sequence is CASSLNFGQPQHF. CDR3 DNA: TGTGCCAGCAGCTTAAATTTTGGTCAGCCCCAGCATTTT.